These 20 T cell receptor beta chains were all obtained from the same sample, sequenced in a study of vaccination and CD4 T cells after COVID-19. Their recognized antigens are unknown. With the Oncomine TCR Beta short-read assay, DNA from cultured CD4+ T cells was sequenced. TCRdb passed the PCR reads through MiXCR, listing each CDR3 protein once. The table lists around 17,000 distinct CDR3 sequences, around 61% of them singletons. Treatment in this sample: approximately nine-day PBMC culture with coronavirus spike peptide pools or control peptides (ViraFEST assay). Sample: CD4+ T cells from blood, cultured in vitro. These receptors originate from a human donor who had recovered from COVID-19.

This clonotype has a single count. The chain recombines TRBV10-1 with TRBJ2-7; 8 bases align to TRBD1. The length of the CDR3 is 16 residues. V gave up 5 bases and J gave up 5 bases; unmatched junction bases: 14. Germline V gene sequence: CDR1 WNHNN, CDR2 SYGVQD (reference sequence). CDR3 loop: CASSYCNGQGSNEQYF. Here the CDR3 DNA reads TGCGCCAGCAGTTACTGTAATGGACAGGGAAGTAACGAGCAGTACTTC.

This chain joins TRBV20-1 and TRBJ1-1; 11 bases fit TRBD1. Germline CDR1 reads DFQATT; CDR2 reads SNEGSKA (reference sequence). The CDR3 totals 15 residues. Trimming at V came to 5 bases and at J to 5 bases, leaving 10 bases not matched to a gene. The CDR3 bases are TGCAGTGCTTCGAACCCGGGACAGGGGGGAACTGAAGCTTTCTTT. Translating it yields CSASNPGQGGTEAFF.

This chain uses TRBV29-1 with TRBJ2-7, with TRBD2 as a possible D gene (7 bases). Trimming removed 7 bases from V and 0 bases from J, with 13 bases in between. Germline V lookup: CDR1 SQVTM, CDR2 ANQGSEA. This CDR3 contains 13 residues. The DNA of the CDR3 is TGCAGCGCCGCAGGGGACTACTCCTACGAGCAGTACTTC. It codes for CSAAGDYSYEQYF.

The V and J genes are TRBV2 and TRBJ2-3; perhaps TRBD1 as D (5 bases). Germline V gives CDR1 SNHLY, CDR2 FYNNEI. This CDR3 has 15 amino acids. V was shortened by 6 bases and J by 2 bases, with 15 bases between the two germline ends. The CDR3 spells CASRMGLEATDTQYF. For the CDR3, the DNA is TGTGCCAGCAGGATGGGGCTAGAAGCCACAGATACGCAGTATTTT.

V usage is TRBV6-5 and J usage is TRBJ2-7, with D perhaps TRBD2 (5 bases). The V gene's germline CDR1 is MNHEY and CDR2 SVGAGI. V shed 4 bases and J shed 7 bases, with 11 bases lying between them. CDR3 length: 12 amino acids. The CDR3 bases are TGTGCCAGCAGTTTACGTGAGGGAGAGCAGTACTTC. Its protein is CASSLREGEQYF.

V gene TRBV9 combines with J gene TRBJ2-5; TRBD2 matches at 12 bases. The junction had 8 bases not matched to a gene; V was cut back by 0 bases and J by 5 bases. Germline-derived CDR1 and CDR2 are SGDLS and YYNGEE. The CDR3 has 17 amino acids. The chain's CDR3 is CASSVDPLAGGWETQYF. The CDR3 nucleotides are TGTGCCAGCAGCGTAGACCCCCTAGCGGGAGGGTGGGAGACCCAGTACTTC.

This chain connects TRBV20-1 to TRBJ2-1; 7 nucleotides match TRBD2. V dropped 3 bases and J dropped 8; count of bases not matched to a gene: 16. Germline CDR1 reads DFQATT; CDR2 reads SNEGSKA (reference sequence). This CDR3 is built from 16 residues. The CDR3 sequence is CSASGQAGSPRDEQFF. The CDR3 region has the DNA TGCAGTGCTAGTGGCCAAGCGGGATCCCCGCGGGATGAGCAGTTCTTC.

This chain links TRBV5-4 with TRBJ2-2; D is tentatively TRBD1 or TRBD2 (5 bases each). V was cut by 0 bases and J by 5 bases, with 14 bases left in between. The CDR3 is 16 residues long. The V gene's germline CDR1 is SGHNT and CDR2 YYREEE (reference sequence). The CDR3 DNA reads as TGTGCCAGCAGCTTGGCGGCAGGGAGTGCGACCGGGGAGCTGTTTTTT. Translating it yields CASSLAAGSATGELFF.

This chain connects TRBV12-3 or TRBV12-4 to TRBJ2-2; 8 bases agree with TRBD1. There are 15 residues in the CDR3. Trimming cost V 3 bases and J 6 bases; bases outside gene matches: 6. CDR3 bases: TGTGCCAGCAGTTTGTCGGCAGGGGGCCCCGGGGAGCTGTTTTTT. This sequence encodes CASSLSAGGPGELFF.

The chain couples TRBV7-2 to TRBJ1-2; the D is unclear. The length of the CDR3 is 15 residues. The V end lost 0 bases, the J end lost 4 bases, and 12 bases lay between the germline ends. CDR1 SGHTA and CDR2 FQGNSA come from the germline V gene. The CDR3 DNA follows: TGTGCCAGCAGCTTAGCCCCGGGGAGGGCCTATGGCTACACCTTC. Translating gives CASSLAPGRAYGYTF.

V is TRBV10-3 and J is TRBJ2-7, with 7 bases that match TRBD1. There are 17 residues in the CDR3. Trimming removed 4 bases from V and 4 bases from J; junction bases left unmatched: 16. Germline CDR1 reads ENHRY; CDR2 reads SYGVKD. CDR3: CAISARRAGRQGYEQYF. The CDR3, as DNA: TGTGCCATCAGTGCCCGACGGGCGGGCAGACAGGGTTACGAGCAGTACTTC.

J is TRBJ2-1 and V is TRBV15, with D perhaps matching TRBD2 (7 bases). From germline, CDR1 is LNHNV and CDR2 YYDKDF (reference sequence). V lost 0 bases and J 6 bases, leaving 21 bases between the germline ends. The CDR3 contains 18 residues. In DNA form, the CDR3 reads TGTGCCACCAGCAGAGATCATGTGGCGGGGGCCTTTACCAATGAGCAGTTCTTC. It codes for CATSRDHVAGAFTNEQFF.

The chain couples TRBV11-1 to TRBJ2-7; TRBD1 might be the D (6 bases). V lost 4 bases and J 1 base, leaving 8 bases between the germline ends. Germline V gene data show CDR1 as SGHAT and CDR2 as FQDESV (reference sequence). There are 13 residues in the CDR3. CDR3 residues: CASSSDRSYEQYF. The CDR3, as DNA: TGTGCCAGCAGCTCAGACAGGTCCTACGAGCAGTACTTC.

V gene TRBV2 combines with J gene TRBJ2-5; tentative D call: TRBD1 (6 bases). In germline, CDR1 is SNHLY, CDR2 FYNNEI. Trimming removed 8 bases from V and 7 bases from J, with 17 bases in between. The CDR3 runs to 13 residues. For the CDR3, the DNA is TGTGCCAGCTCGGCAGGGGAATGGGGGACCCAGTACTTC. Translation gives CASSAGEWGTQYF.

The V gene is TRBV7-2, the J gene TRBJ1-1, with D maybe TRBD1 (5 bases). V was pared by 2 bases and J by 8 bases, with 15 bases between. The CDR3 sequence is 14 residues long. CDR1 and CDR2 (germline): SGHTA, FQGNSA. CDR3 region: CASSLWDPSAEAFF. The DNA for the CDR3 is TGTGCCAGCAGCTTATGGGACCCATCAGCCGAAGCTTTCTTT. Full variable domain (rest looked up from reference TRBV7-2 and TRBJ1-1): GAGVSQSPSNKVTEKGKDVELRCDPISGHTALYWYRQSLGQGLEFLIYFQGNSAPDKSGLPSDRFSAERTGGSVSTLTIQRTQQEDSAVYLCASSLWDPSAEAFFGQGTRLTVV.

This clonotype showed up just a few times. The chain recombines TRBV19 with TRBJ1-2; 7 bases agree with TRBD1. This CDR3 has 15 residues. The J segment lost 4 bases and the V segment lost 5 bases, leaving 10 bases of the junction unmatched. Germline V gives CDR1 LNHDA, CDR2 SQIVND (reference sequence). DNA of the CDR3: TGTGCCAGTAGTGCCGTCGAGGGGGCGAGCTATGGCTACACCTTC. It codes for CASSAVEGASYGYTF.

V usage is TRBV7-8 and J usage is TRBJ1-2; perhaps TRBD1 as D (6 bases). Germline V gene sequence: CDR1 SGHVS, CDR2 FQNEAQ. This CDR3 comprises 18 residues. The V end was cut by 5 bases, the J end by 2 bases, with 24 bases between. Written as DNA, the CDR3 is TGTGCCAGCAGCAGTGACAGGTTGGGCCTTATTAGGAACTATGGCTACACCTTC. It yields the protein CASSSDRLGLIRNYGYTF.

J is TRBJ2-3 and V is TRBV7-2, with 8 bases matching TRBD2. The CDR3 runs 15 residues. V shed 2 bases, J shed 1 base, and the junction held 2 bases outside the gene matches. The germline CDR1 and CDR2 sequences are SGHTA and FQGNSA. The CDR3 region is CASSLKAGGTDTQYF. The CDR3 DNA follows: TGTGCCAGCAGCTTAAAAGCGGGGGGCACAGATACGCAGTATTTT.

The V call is TRBV27, the J call TRBJ1-1, with no clear D. CDR1 MNHEY and CDR2 SMNVEV come from the germline V gene (reference sequence). V was shortened by 5 bases and J by 11 bases, with 12 bases between the two germline ends. The CDR3 is 11 amino acids. CDR3 DNA: TGTGCCAGCAGTACGGGCCCAGTGGCTTTCTTT. Encoded protein: CASSTGPVAFF.

The chain employs TRBV5-5 and TRBJ1-6; 8 bases line up with TRBD1. Germline trimming cut 4 bases from V and 11 bases from J; bases unmatched to any gene: 5. Germline assignment: CDR1 SGHKS and CDR2 YYEKEE (reference sequence). This CDR3 is 13 amino acids long. CDR3 amino acids: CASSLDRGTPLHF. CDR3 nucleotide sequence: TGTGCCAGCAGCCTTGACAGGGGCACACCCCTCCACTTT.